The entry below describes one T cell receptor (beta chain). Its antigen is unidentified. This specimen belongs to a study of cytomegalovirus exposure and HLA in healthy donors. General study findings and limits: Follow-up analysis later connected one missense variant in DCLRE1C with trimming of TCR beta V- and J-genes.

Germline CDR1 and CDR2: LNHDA and SQIVND (reference sequence). The CDR3 contains 12 residues. V shed 2 bases and J shed 6 bases, with 6 bases lying between them. A multiplex PCR was run with 60 Vbeta primers and 13 Jbeta primers. Data came from immunoSEQ multiplex PCR; TCRdb stores just in-frame clones and leaves some out. The sample yields some 97,000 clones, about 77% seen once. The sequence derives from a woman under 30 in good health and CMV-seropositive. Material for sequencing was PBMCs. This chain uses TRBV19 with TRBJ2-3; D ambiguous. This chain's CDR3 is CASSIMGDTQYF. The CDR3 region has the DNA TGTGCCAGTAGTATAATGGGCGATACGCAGTATTTT.